This T cell receptor beta chain emerged from a study of blood T cells in healthy people across ages. Germline V CDR1 and CDR2: MNHEY, SVGAGI. V lost 4 bases and J 4 bases, leaving 15 bases between the germline ends. The CDR3 contains 15 residues. A second PCR of 7 to 11 cycles used a sample-barcoded 5' primer and a J-beta primer mix. TCRdb analysed the 5' RACE reads with MiXCR anew, one entry per CDR3 protein. Found here are 1.2 million to 1.5 million distinct CDR3 sequences, around 59% of them singletons; the top ten hold over 5%. The V gene is TRBV6-5, the J gene TRBJ2-3, with D uncertain. Sequences were obtained from blood. This receptor was obtained from a man aged 18 to 29 in good health. The CDR3 here is CASSSIDSSSDTQYF. The CDR3 DNA reads as TGTGCCAGCAGTTCCATAGACTCTAGTTCAGATACGCAGTATTTT.